The sequence of this TCR beta chain was determined in a study of cytomegalovirus exposure and HLA in healthy donors. The CDR3 consists of 13 residues. With 4 bases removed from V and 0 bases from J, the gap between germline ends came to 8 bases. From germline, CDR1 is SGHRS and CDR2 YFSETQ. The primer mix had 60 Vbeta and 13 Jbeta primers. The assay was immunoSEQ multiplex PCR, and TCRdb's table has in-frame clones only and misses some. The repertoire includes some 180,000 clones, about 82% of them detected once, and roughly 1.5% sits in the top ten. Note on this clone: What it binds is not known. Distinct nucleotide sequences in the sample also encode this CDR3.

Findings and caveats of the study: According to the study, roughly 160 TCR beta chains were cytomegalovirus-associated.

This chain uses TRBV5-1 with TRBJ2-7, with TRBD2 as a possible D gene (6 bases). Sequences were obtained from PBMCs. This clonotype was sampled from a man aged 18 to 29 in good health and CMV-seronegative. CDR3 sequence reads: CASSTGGSYEQYF. The DNA of the CDR3 is TGCGCCAGCAGCACCGGGGGCTCCTACGAGCAGTACTTC. Combining the CDR3 with reference TRBV5-1 and TRBJ2-7 gives the whole variable domain KAGVTQTPRYLIKTRGQQVTLSCSPISGHRSVSWYQQTPGQGLQFLFEYFSETQRNKGNFPGRFSGRQFSNSRSEMNVSTLELGDSALYLCASSTGGSYEQYFGPGTRLTVT.